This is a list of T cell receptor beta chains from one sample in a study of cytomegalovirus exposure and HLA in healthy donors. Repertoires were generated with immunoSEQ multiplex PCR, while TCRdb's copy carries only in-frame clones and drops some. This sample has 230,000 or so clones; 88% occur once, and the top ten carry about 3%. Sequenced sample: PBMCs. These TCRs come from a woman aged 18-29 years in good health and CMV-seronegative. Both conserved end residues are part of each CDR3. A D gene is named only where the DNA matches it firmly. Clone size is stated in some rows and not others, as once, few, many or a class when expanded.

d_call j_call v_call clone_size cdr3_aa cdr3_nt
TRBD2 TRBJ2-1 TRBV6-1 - CASRTAGGNEQFF TGTGCCAGCAGGACAGCGGGAGGCAATGAGCAGTTCTTC
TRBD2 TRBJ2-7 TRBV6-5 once CASSYSIRGGYEQYF TGTGCCAGCAGTTACTCGATTCGGGGGGGCTACGAGCAGTACTTC
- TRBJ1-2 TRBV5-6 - CASSYWSLGAGYTF TGTGCCAGCAGCTACTGGAGTTTAGGGGCGGGCTACACCTTC
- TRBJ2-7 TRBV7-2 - CASSPLMGGSYEQYF TGTGCCAGCAGCCCTTTAATGGGGGGCTCCTACGAGCAGTACTTC
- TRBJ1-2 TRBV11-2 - CASSLVSRGKGYTF TGTGCCAGCAGCTTAGTATCTAGGGGGAAGGGCTACACCTTC
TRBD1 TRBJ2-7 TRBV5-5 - CASSAGTGNNPSSYEQYF TGTGCCAGCAGCGCCGGGACAGGAAACAACCCGAGCTCCTACGAGCAGTACTTC
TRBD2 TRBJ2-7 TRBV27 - CASSSGGGYEQYF TGTGCCAGCAGCAGCGGGGGGGGGTACGAGCAGTACTTC
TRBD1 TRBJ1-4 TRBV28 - CASSLVFRGRGDGGDNEKLFF TGTGCCAGCAGTTTAGTCTTCAGGGGCAGGGGGGACGGCGGCGATAATGAAAAACTGTTTTTT
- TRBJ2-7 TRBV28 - CASSYTGSYEQYF TGTGCCAGCAGTTATACGGGTTCCTACGAGCAGTACTTC
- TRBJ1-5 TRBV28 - CASSPEERPGSQHF TGTGCCAGCAGCCCCGAGGAACGACCCGGGTCCCAGCATTTT
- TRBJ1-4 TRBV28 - CASSFRRGKLFF TGTGCCAGCAGTTTCCGGCGGGGAAAACTGTTTTTT
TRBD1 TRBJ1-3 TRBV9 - CASSGETGAGNTIYF TGTGCCAGCAGCGGAGAGACAGGGGCTGGAAACACCATATATTTT
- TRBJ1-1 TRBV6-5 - CASSYSNRVNTEAFF TGTGCCAGCAGTTACTCGAACAGGGTGAACACTGAAGCTTTCTTT
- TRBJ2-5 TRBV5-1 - CASSLGGSGETQYF TGCGCCAGCAGCTTGGGTGGGAGTGGCGAGACCCAGTACTTC
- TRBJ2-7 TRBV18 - CASSPPSGEQYF TGTGCCAGCTCACCACCAAGCGGCGAGCAGTACTTC
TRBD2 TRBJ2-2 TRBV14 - CASSQDLVAGIRELFF TGTGCCAGCAGCCAAGATCTAGTAGCGGGAATCCGGGAGCTGTTTTTT
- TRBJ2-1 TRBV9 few CASSVRGTSSHEQFF TGTGCCAGCAGCGTGCGCGGGACTTCCTCCCATGAGCAGTTCTTC
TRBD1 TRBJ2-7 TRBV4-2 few CASSLDREGNYEQYF TGTGCCAGCAGCCTGGACAGGGAAGGAAACTACGAGCAGTACTTC
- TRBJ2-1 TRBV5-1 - CASSFQGNHNEQFF TGCGCCAGCAGCTTCCAGGGGAACCACAATGAGCAGTTCTTC
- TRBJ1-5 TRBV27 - CASRKDSDQPQHF TGTGCCAGCAGAAAGGACAGCGATCAGCCCCAGCATTTT
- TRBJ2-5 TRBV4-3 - CASSQARDFKETQYF TGCGCCAGCAGCCAAGCCAGGGATTTCAAAGAGACCCAGTACTTC
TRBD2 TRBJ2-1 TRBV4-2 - CASSQGLAGGNEQFF TGTGCCAGCAGCCAAGGACTAGCGGGAGGGAATGAGCAGTTCTTC
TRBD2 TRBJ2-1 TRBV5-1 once CASSLGSSGRDEQFF TGCGCCAGCAGCTTGGGGTCTAGCGGGAGGGATGAGCAGTTCTTC
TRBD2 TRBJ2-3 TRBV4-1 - CASSLTSGGPDTQYF TGCGCCAGCAGCCTAACTTCGGGGGGGCCAGATACGCAGTATTTT
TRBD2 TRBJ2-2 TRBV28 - CASSLFSLASGRASSTGELFF TGTGCCAGCAGTTTATTTAGTCTTGCTAGCGGGAGGGCCAGTAGCACCGGGGAGCTGTTTTTT
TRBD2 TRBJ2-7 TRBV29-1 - CSVGTSNYEQYF TGCAGCGTGGGGACTAGCAACTACGAGCAGTACTTC
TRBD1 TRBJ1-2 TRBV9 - CASSPHGTALNYGYTF TGTGCCAGCAGCCCCCACGGGACAGCCCTTAACTATGGCTACACCTTC
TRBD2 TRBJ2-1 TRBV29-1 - CSVRGGRVPFF TGCAGCGTTCGGGGGGGGCGGGTCCCGTTCTTC
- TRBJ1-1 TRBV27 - CASSSGQRNTEAFF TGTGCCAGCAGCTCCGGACAGAGGAACACTGAAGCTTTCTTT
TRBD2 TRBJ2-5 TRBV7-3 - CASSLIPVASGQETQYF TGTGCCAGCAGCTTAATCCCAGTGGCTAGCGGCCAAGAGACCCAGTACTTC
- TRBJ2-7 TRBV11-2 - CASSLAHTGPYEQYF TGTGCCAGCAGCTTAGCGCATACAGGACCCTACGAGCAGTACTTC
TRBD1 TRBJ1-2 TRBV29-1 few CSVDSGDRTYGYTF TGCAGCGTTGATAGTGGGGACAGGACCTATGGCTACACCTTC
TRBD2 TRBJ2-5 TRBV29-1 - CSGLGTSGGQETQYF TGCAGCGGACTTGGGACTAGCGGAGGCCAAGAGACCCAGTACTTC
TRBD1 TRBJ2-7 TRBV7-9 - CASSLETGQGAYEQYF TGTGCCAGCAGCTTAGAAACGGGACAGGGGGCCTACGAGCAGTACTTC
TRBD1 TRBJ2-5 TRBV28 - CASEPGGAGLLPEETQYF TGTGCCAGCGAGCCAGGGGGCGCCGGACTTCTCCCGGAGGAGACCCAGTACTTC
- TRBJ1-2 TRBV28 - CASSPLGGGYTF TGTGCCAGCAGCCCCCTCGGGGGTGGCTACACCTTC
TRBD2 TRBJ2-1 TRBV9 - CASSAAGTSGAYEQFF TGTGCCAGCAGCGCTGCCGGGACTAGCGGGGCTTATGAGCAGTTCTTC
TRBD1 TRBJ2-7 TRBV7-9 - CASSLPTGAASYEQYF TGTGCCAGCAGCTTACCGACAGGGGCCGCCTCCTACGAGCAGTACTTC
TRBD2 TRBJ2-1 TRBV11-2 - CASSHGLAGSGEQFF TGTGCCAGCAGCCACGGACTAGCGGGATCAGGTGAGCAGTTCTTC
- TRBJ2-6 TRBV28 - CASSSLTDIISGANVLTF TGTGCCAGCAGTTCCCTAACAGATATTATTTCTGGGGCCAACGTCCTGACTTTC
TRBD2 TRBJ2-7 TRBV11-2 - CASSLITSGNEQYF TGTGCCAGCAGCTTAATAACTAGCGGGAACGAGCAGTACTTC
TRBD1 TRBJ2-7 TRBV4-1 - CASSQVQTGGYEQYF TGCGCCAGCAGCCAAGTCCAGACAGGGGGCTACGAGCAGTACTTC